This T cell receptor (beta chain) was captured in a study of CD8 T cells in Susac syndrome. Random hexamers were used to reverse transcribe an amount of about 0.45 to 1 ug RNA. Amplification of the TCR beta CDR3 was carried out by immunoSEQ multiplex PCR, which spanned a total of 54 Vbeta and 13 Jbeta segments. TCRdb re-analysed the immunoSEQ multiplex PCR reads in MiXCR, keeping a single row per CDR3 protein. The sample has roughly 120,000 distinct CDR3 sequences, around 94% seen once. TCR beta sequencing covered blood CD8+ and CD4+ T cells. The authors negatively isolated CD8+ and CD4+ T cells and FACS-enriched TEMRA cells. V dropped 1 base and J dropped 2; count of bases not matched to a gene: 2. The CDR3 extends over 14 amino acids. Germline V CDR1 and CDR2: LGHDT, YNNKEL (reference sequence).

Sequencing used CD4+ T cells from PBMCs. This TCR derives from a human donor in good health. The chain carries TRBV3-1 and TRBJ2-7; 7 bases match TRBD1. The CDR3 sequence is CASSQGTGPYEQYF. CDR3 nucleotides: TGTGCCAGCAGCCAAGGGACAGGCCCCTACGAGCAGTACTTC.